Following are 28 T cell receptor beta chains from one sample sequenced in a study of shared clonotypes between healthy human individuals. Generated by immunoSEQ multiplex PCR, the TCRdb table keeps only in-frame clones and is missing some. This sample yields 2 million to 3 million clones, of which approximately 94% are seen a single time; around 0.14% belongs to the top ten. The sample consisted of naive CD4+ T cells sorted from blood. Documented subset: CD45RA+ positively selected. All receptors derive from a young man in good health.

J is TRBJ2-1 and V is TRBV7-3; 12 positions agree with TRBD2. V dropped 4 bases and J dropped 7; count of bases not matched to a gene: 2. The CDR3 consists of 14 residues. Germline V gene data show CDR1 as SGHTA and CDR2 as FQGTGA. The chain's CDR3 is CASSSGTSGNEQFF. For the CDR3, the DNA is TGTGCCAGCAGCTCGGGGACTAGCGGGAATGAGCAGTTCTTC. Complete variable domain (other parts from reference TRBV7-3 and TRBJ2-1): GAGVSQTPSNKVTEKGKYVELRCDPISGHTALYWYRQSLGQGPEFLIYFQGTGAADDSGLPNDRFFAVRPEGSVSTLKIQRTERGDSAVYLCASSSGTSGNEQFFGPGTRLTVL.

Points on this clone: This specimen includes other DNA sequences encoding the same CDR3. The chain joins TRBV10-3 to TRBJ1-4; D is perhaps TRBD1 (5 bases). Germline values: CDR1 ENHRY, CDR2 SYGVKD. This CDR3 contains 14 residues. V lost 3 bases to trimming and J lost 0 bases, with 5 bases between them. Written as DNA, the CDR3 is TGTGCCATCAGTGAAGGGGCAACTAATGAAAAACTGTTTTTT. This encodes CAISEGATNEKLFF.

Comment on this clone: This sample includes further DNA sequences coding for the same CDR3. The CDR3 sequence: CASSYSGLASNEQFF. CDR3 nucleotide sequence: TGTGCCAGCAGTTACTCTGGACTAGCGTCGAATGAGCAGTTCTTC. V and J are TRBV6-5 and TRBJ2-1, with 9 bases lining up with TRBD2. After removal of 0 bases from V and 7 bases from J, the junction contained 4 bases not matched to a gene. Germline assignment: CDR1 MNHEY and CDR2 SVGAGI. This CDR3 comprises 15 residues.

Comment on this clone: This CDR3 is also generated by other DNA sequences in the sample. The chain uses TRBV16 and TRBJ2-2, with D hard to call. The V end lost 0 bases, the J end lost 5 bases, and 7 bases lay between the germline ends. The CDR3 spans 14 residues. The V gene's germline CDR1 is KGHSY and CDR2 FQNENV. In DNA form, the CDR3 reads TGTGCCAGCAGCCAATCGCCAGCAACCGGGGAGCTGTTTTTT. Amino acid sequence: CASSQSPATGELFF.

The rearrangement joins TRBV13 to TRBJ2-2; D may match TRBD1 or TRBD2 (5 bases each). V was shortened by 4 bases and J by 7 bases, with 16 bases between the two germline ends. This CDR3 contains 15 residues. In germline, CDR1 is PRHDT, CDR2 FYEKMQ (reference sequence). The CDR3 DNA is TGTGCCAGCAGCTCCCCCGGGACCCGGAGCGGGGAGCTGTTTTTT. Protein sequence: CASSSPGTRSGELFF.

About this clone itself: Different DNA sequences within this sample yield the same CDR3. The J gene is TRBJ1-2, the V gene TRBV6-5, with D tentatively TRBD1 (6 bases). Trimming shortened V by 0 bases and J by 4 bases, and 12 bases separated the two germline ends. Germline CDR1 is MNHEY and CDR2 is SVGAGI. The CDR3 has 15 residues. CDR3 DNA: TGTGCCAGCAGTTACTCCTCGACAGGAACCTATGGCTACACCTTC. It encodes CASSYSSTGTYGYTF.

This chain links TRBV28 with TRBJ1-1; 7 positions match TRBD1. This CDR3 is 14 amino acids long. Germline lookup yields CDR1 MDHEN and CDR2 SYDVKM. The J segment lost 1 base and the V segment lost 4 bases, leaving 3 bases of the junction unmatched. DNA for the CDR3: TGTGCCAGCAGTTCAGGGGGATCGAACACTGAAGCTTTCTTT. It is translated as CASSSGGSNTEAFF.

This clone appeared a few times. The chain employs TRBV7-9 and TRBJ1-1; no firm D call. CDR3 length: 13 amino acids. Germline V CDR1 and CDR2: SEHNR, FQNEAQ (reference sequence). Trimming removed 5 bases at V and 1 base at J, with 8 bases between. CDR3 sequence: CASSRLQNTEAFF. In DNA, the CDR3 is TGTGCCAGCAGCCGACTCCAGAACACTGAAGCTTTCTTT.

The rearrangement uses TRBV11-2 and TRBJ2-1; 15 bases map to TRBD2. J was trimmed by 5 bases and V by 5 bases; bases with no gene match: 10. This CDR3 has 18 amino acids. Germline V CDR1 and CDR2: SGHAT, FQNNGV. DNA for the CDR3: TGTGCCAGCAGCGATGGACTAGCGGGAGGGCCATTCAACAATGAGCAGTTCTTC. It specifies CASSDGLAGGPFNNEQFF.

This chain joins TRBV10-1 and TRBJ1-1; the match to TRBD1 covers 9 bases. Trimming took 2 bases from V and 5 from J; bases not matched to a gene: 3. The CDR3 contains 14 residues. The V gene's germline CDR1 is WNHNN and CDR2 SYGVQD (reference sequence). The DNA of the CDR3 is TGCGCCAGCAGTGAGGGGACAGGGACTACTGAAGCTTTCTTT. Translating it yields CASSEGTGTTEAFF.

The chain has TRBV29-1 and TRBJ1-1; D is undetermined. V lost 4 bases to trimming and J lost 3 bases, with 12 bases between them. Per germline, CDR1 SQVTM and CDR2 ANQGSEA. The CDR3 has 13 amino acids. The DNA of the CDR3 is TGCAGCGTTGTGGGCAACCGGGACACTGAAGCTTTCTTT. Translating gives CSVVGNRDTEAFF.

The chain couples TRBV10-3 to TRBJ2-1; 7 nucleotides align to TRBD1. The CDR3 spans 14 residues. CDR1 and CDR2 (germline): ENHRY, SYGVKD. The trim removed 6 bases at V and 0 bases at J, leaving 2 bases unmatched. The CDR3, as DNA: TGTGCCATCAGGACAGGGAGCTCCTACAATGAGCAGTTCTTC. Translated: CAIRTGSSYNEQFF.

Here the CDR3 reads CATRGVTYEQYF. The CDR3 bases are TGTGCCACGCGTGGGGTTACCTACGAGCAGTACTTC. The chain has TRBV6-5 and TRBJ2-7; D gene ambiguous. Trimming stripped 10 bases from V and 2 bases from J, with 12 bases between. Germline CDR1 reads MNHEY; CDR2 reads SVGAGI. The length of the CDR3 is 12 residues.

The J gene is TRBJ1-6, the V gene TRBV7-8; 7 bases are shared with TRBD1. This CDR3 contains 15 residues. Germline loops: CDR1 SGHVS, CDR2 FQNEAQ. Trimming cost V 5 bases and J 8 bases; bases outside gene matches: 9. The CDR3 DNA reads as TGTGCCAGCAGCCGGGGGGGACAGTCCTATTCACCCCTCCACTTT. It translates to CASSRGGQSYSPLHF.

The V call is TRBV5-1, the J call TRBJ2-7; perhaps TRBD2 as D (5 bases). The CDR3 spans 17 residues. Germline V CDR1 and CDR2: SGHRS, YFSETQ. V was clipped by 4 bases and J by 6 bases, with 26 bases between them. CDR3 sequence: CASSAPVGGGLVGEQYF. The CDR3 DNA follows: TGCGCCAGCAGCGCCCCGGTTGGAGGAGGCCTCGTCGGCGAGCAGTACTTC.

The chain recombines TRBV6-6 with TRBJ2-5; D may be TRBD1 (8 bases). Germline V gene lookup returns CDR1 MNHNY and CDR2 SVGAGI (reference sequence). The CDR3 contains 15 residues. Trimming stripped 5 bases from V and 5 bases from J, with 18 bases between. CDR3 sequence: CASSPGQGGWETQYF. CDR3 DNA sequence: TGTGCCAGCAGTCCCGGACAGGGAGGGTGGGAGACCCAGTACTTC.

The chain uses TRBV27 and TRBJ1-6; TRBD1 is a possible D gene (6 bases). The CDR3 runs 16 residues. Germline assignment: CDR1 MNHEY and CDR2 SMNVEV (reference sequence). V was trimmed by 6 bases and J by 2 bases, leaving 14 bases between them. The CDR3 DNA follows: TGTGCCAGCAGCCCAAACAGGGTGGCCTATAATTCACCCCTCCACTTT. Translating it yields CASSPNRVAYNSPLHF.

The rearrangement uses TRBV5-1 and TRBJ1-2, with 9 nucleotides matching TRBD1. CDR3 length equals 15 residues. V lost 5 bases, J lost 0 bases, and 5 bases stayed unmatched. Germline-derived CDR1 and CDR2 are SGHRS and YFSETQ. The CDR3 sequence is CASRGTGPSNYGYTF. In nucleotides, the CDR3 is TGCGCCAGCAGGGGGACAGGGCCCTCTAACTATGGCTACACCTTC.

The V gene is TRBV9, the J gene TRBJ2-7, with D unclear. The germline CDR1 and CDR2 sequences are SGDLS and YYNGEE. V was pared by 0 bases and J by 0 bases, with 10 bases between. The CDR3 runs 15 residues. In nucleotides, the CDR3 is TGTGCCAGCAGCGTAGGAGCAGGTTACTCCTACGAGCAGTACTTC. This encodes CASSVGAGYSYEQYF.

The V gene is TRBV10-3, the J gene TRBJ2-7, with D perhaps matching TRBD2 (6 bases). CDR1 is ENHRY and CDR2 is SYGVKD in the germline V gene. The CDR3 sequence is 16 residues long. The ends were cut back, 2 bases at V and 1 base at J, with 15 bases in the middle. Here the CDR3 reads CAISEPGDQRSYEQYF. The CDR3 DNA reads TGTGCCATCAGTGAGCCGGGAGACCAGCGATCCTACGAGCAGTACTTC.

The CDR3 coding sequence is TGCGCCAGCAGCCAAGATCCCGGACTAGCGGGGGCCTACGAGCAGTACTTC. This sequence encodes CASSQDPGLAGAYEQYF. V and J are TRBV4-1 and TRBJ2-7, with 13 positions matching TRBD2. Germline CDR1 is MGHRA and CDR2 is YSYEKL. The CDR3 length is 17 residues. The V and J ends lost 0 bases and 2 bases, in that order; junction bases with no gene match: 4.

The genes are TRBV6-6 and TRBJ2-5; 7 bases are a match to TRBD1. Per the germline V gene, CDR1 is MNHNY and CDR2 is SVGAGI (reference sequence). The CDR3 has 13 residues. Trimming cost V 6 bases and J 1 base; bases outside gene matches: 2. Here the CDR3 reads CASRGQVQETQYF. As DNA, the CDR3 is TGTGCCAGCAGAGGACAGGTCCAAGAGACCCAGTACTTC.

The table lists this clone with a count of one. The chain links TRBV2 to TRBJ2-5, with 9 bases aligning to TRBD2. V gave up 10 bases and J gave up 5 bases; unmatched junction bases: 11. The CDR3 runs to 14 residues. CDR1 and CDR2 (germline): SNHLY, FYNNEI. DNA for the CDR3: TGTGCCACTACCTTAGCGGGAGTTGGTGAGACCCAGTACTTC. Translating it yields CATTLAGVGETQYF. Filled out from reference TRBV2 and TRBJ2-5, the complete variable domain reads EPEVTQTPSHQVTQMGQEVILRCVPISNHLYFYWYRQILGQKVEFLVSFYNNEISEKSEIFDDQFSVERPDGSNFTLKIRSTKLEDSAMYFCATTLAGVGETQYFGPGTRLLVL.

The chain joins TRBV7-2 to TRBJ2-2, with 9 bases identical to TRBD2. CDR3 length: 17 amino acids. Germline CDR1 and CDR2: SGHTA and FQGNSA. The V and J ends lost 7 bases and 5 bases, in that order; junction bases with no gene match: 14. The CDR3, as DNA: TGTGCCAGCACCCCCACTCCGACTAGCGGTAATACCGGGGAGCTGTTTTTT. Translation gives CASTPTPTSGNTGELFF.

The J gene is TRBJ2-3, the V gene TRBV11-3, with 7 bases fitting TRBD2. The germline V gene has CDR1 SGHNT and CDR2 YENEEA. With V trimmed by 0 bases and J by 3 bases, 3 bases remained unmatched. The CDR3 runs 15 residues. The CDR3 DNA is TGTGCCAGCAGCTTAGAAGGGCGGGAGACAGATACGCAGTATTTT. It is translated as CASSLEGRETDTQYF.

V gene TRBV2 combines with J gene TRBJ1-2; D possibly corresponds to TRBD1 (6 bases). With 2 bases removed from V and 4 bases from J, the gap between germline ends came to 11 bases. CDR1 is SNHLY, CDR2 FYNNEI, per germline. CDR3 length: 14 amino acids. CDR3 protein: CASSEQGITYGYTF. The CDR3 DNA reads TGTGCCAGCAGTGAACAGGGGATTACCTATGGCTACACCTTC.

The chain uses TRBV6-5 and TRBJ2-5; TRBD1 matches 7 bases. V lost 4 bases and J lost 5; bases outside the gene matches: 10. CDR1 MNHEY and CDR2 SVGAGI come from the germline V gene. The CDR3 is made up of 15 amino acids. The CDR3: CASSSRAGGTETQYF. CDR3 nucleotide sequence: TGTGCCAGCAGTTCAAGGGCAGGGGGAACGGAGACCCAGTACTTC.

The chain employs TRBV7-2 and TRBJ1-2; D might be TRBD1 (5 bases). Germline CDR1 reads SGHTA; CDR2 reads FQGNSA. V shed 2 bases and J shed 4 bases, with 14 bases lying between them. The CDR3 is 15 residues long. CDR3: CASSLRQGGIYGYTF. The CDR3 DNA reads as TGTGCCAGCAGCTTAAGGCAGGGTGGTATCTATGGCTACACCTTC.